This record looks at one T cell receptor (beta chain) sequence and its context. This clone was seen only a few times. The clone's antigen remains unknown. CVID samples and control samples contributed equivalent amounts of genomic DNA as sequencing input. For every sample, a 60 bp segment covering the rearranged TCRbeta CDR3 region was amplified and then sequenced. The immunoSEQ assay, a bias-corrected multiplex PCR combined with high-throughput sequencing, was used for TCRbeta amplification. The authors' pipeline ran thus. Every unique nucleotide sequence was considered a clone and was annotated with V, D and J genes, copy number and frequency. Sequences were labeled productive if in frame, and non-productive if out of frame or containing stop codons. As previously described, Shannon's entropy was used to calculate clonality. The predicted amino acid sequences of productive clones were used to derive mean CDR3 Kyte-Doolittle hydropathy. The R hclust function was used to hierarchically cluster scaled V gene usage with Manhattan distance and complete linkage. Sharing of clones by CDR3 amino acid sequence was evaluated by resampling 12 repertoires per group over 100 rounds. The repertoires were searched for around 72 published EBV-specific and roughly 240 published CMV-specific TCRbeta sequences. After two CVID samples that produced fewer than 10,000 sequences were dropped from the analysis, 35 to 45 CVID repertoires remained. TCRdb took this table from immuneACCESS and kept in-frame rearrangements with V and J called. Such tables lack part of the clones; where checked against another copy, unresolved V genes explain under half of the gap, and the rest is unexplained. The V and J calls and the clone size are those of that table, but D and trimming were determined from the DNA. Across this sample, fewer than 50,000 clones were tabulated and none appeared just once. Clones ranked in the top ten supply 0.68% of the sample.

These data are taken from a study of T cell clonality in common variable immunodeficiency (dated by TCRdb to the mid-2010s). Most of the CVID patients and most of the healthy controls were of Caucasian heritage. From each donor, about 4.5 to 9 ml of heparinized peripheral whole blood was collected. TCRbeta CDR3 repertoires were sequenced from genomic DNA of adults with common variable immune deficiency (CVID) and healthy adult controls. There were some 22 healthy adult volunteers in the control group (12 female and approximately ten male), ranging in age from about 20 to 66 years, with a mean age of roughly 35. Diluted blood was subjected to density centrifugation over Hypaque 1077 or Ficoll-Paque for isolation of peripheral blood mononuclear cells. Genomic DNA was extracted from unsorted mononuclear cells by Qiagen column purification or by a centrifugation-based method. What the authors observed across the whole study: According to the authors, finding the cause of the higher clonality in CVID would require sequencing the repertoires of T cell subpopulations. TCRbeta clonality was higher in CVID subjects than in healthy controls (t-test p = 0.018), and the increase was most characteristic of about a third of subjects. Correlations of repertoire features with clinical complications were constrained by heterogeneity among patients within the CVID cohort. Fewer TCRbeta clones were shared among CVID subjects than among healthy controls (p < 0.0001). Although equal DNA input was used, an average of approximately 82,000 unique sequences per sample was obtained for controls, compared with some 30,000 for CVID samples. Fewer deletions and N-nucleotide insertions were reportedly observed in CVID TCRbeta sequences, and highly modified clones with 13 or more V deletions were reportedly absent from CVID TCRbeta sequences.

Sequencing was done on a sample of peripheral blood mononuclear cells. The TCR originated in a person aged 18 to 75 in good health.

The CDR3 protein sequence reads: CASSPGTGKTYEQYF. The DNA read from the CDR3 is TGTGCCAGCAGCCCTGGGACAGGGAAGACCTACGAG. In this chain, TRBV7-9 is recombined with TRBJ2-7, and 9 junctional nucleotides match TRBD1. The CDR3 end falls 3 residues outside the read, so it is completed with the germline J gene. The V end gives up 5 bases and the J end 2 bases, leaving 7 bases in the junction not matched to a gene. Inclusive of the bounding cysteine and phenylalanine, the CDR3 is 15 residues long. The 36 bases shown cover part of the CDR3, and their frame starts at base 1. Per the germline V gene (reference sequence), SEHNR is the CDR1 and FQNEAQ is the CDR2.